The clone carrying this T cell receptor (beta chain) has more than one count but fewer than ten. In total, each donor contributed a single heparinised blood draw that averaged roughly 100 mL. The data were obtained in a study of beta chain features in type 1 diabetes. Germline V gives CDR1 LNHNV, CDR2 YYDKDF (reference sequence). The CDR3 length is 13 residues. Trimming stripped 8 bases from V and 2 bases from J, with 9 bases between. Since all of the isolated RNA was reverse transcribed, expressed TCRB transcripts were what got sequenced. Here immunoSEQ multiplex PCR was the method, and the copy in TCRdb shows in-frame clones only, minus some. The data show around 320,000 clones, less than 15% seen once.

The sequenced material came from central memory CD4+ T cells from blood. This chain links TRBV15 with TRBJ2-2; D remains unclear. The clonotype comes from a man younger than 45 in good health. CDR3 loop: CATAHRNTGELFF. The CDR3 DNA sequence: TGTGCCACCGCACACCGCAACACCGGGGAGCTGTTTTTT. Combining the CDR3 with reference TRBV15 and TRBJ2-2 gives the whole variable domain DAMVIQNPRYQVTQFGKPVTLSCSQTLNHNVMYWYQQKSSQAPKLLFHYYDKDFNNEADTPDNFQSRRPNTSFCFLDIRSPGLGDTAMYLCATAHRNTGELFFGEGSRLTVL.